The present T cell receptor (beta chain) was sequenced within a study of blood T cell repertoires in COVID-19. The ends lost 0 bases at V and 6 bases at J; junction bases unmatched: 13. Germline CDR1 is LGHDT and CDR2 is YNNKEL (reference sequence). This CDR3 comprises 17 residues. Data came from immunoSEQ multiplex PCR; TCRdb stores just in-frame clones and leaves some out. Of about 98,000 clones in the sample, around 81% are singletons; the top ten hold 4.1%. Sample: peripheral blood. The chain combines TRBV3-1 (or the pseudogene TRBV3-2) with TRBJ2-7, with 8 bases lining up with TRBD2. The sequence was collected from a man in his sixties with acute or convalescent COVID-19. CDR3 DNA: TGTGCCAGCAGCCAAGACCATCCTCGGGGGCGGGAGGTCGAGCAGTACGTC. Its translation: CASSQDHPRGREVEQYV.